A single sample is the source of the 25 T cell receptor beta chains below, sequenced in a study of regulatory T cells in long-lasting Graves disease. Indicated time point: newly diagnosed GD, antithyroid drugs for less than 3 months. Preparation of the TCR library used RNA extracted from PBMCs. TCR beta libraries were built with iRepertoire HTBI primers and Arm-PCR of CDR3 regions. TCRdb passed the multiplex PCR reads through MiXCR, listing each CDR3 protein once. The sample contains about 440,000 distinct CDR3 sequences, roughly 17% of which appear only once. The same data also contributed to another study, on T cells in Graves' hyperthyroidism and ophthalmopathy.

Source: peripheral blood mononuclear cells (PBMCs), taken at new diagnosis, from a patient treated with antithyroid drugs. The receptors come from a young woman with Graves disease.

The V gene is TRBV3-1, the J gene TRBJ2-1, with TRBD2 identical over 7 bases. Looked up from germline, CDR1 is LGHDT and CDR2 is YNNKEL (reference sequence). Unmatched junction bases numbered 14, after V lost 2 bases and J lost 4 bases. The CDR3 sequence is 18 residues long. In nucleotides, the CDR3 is TGTGCCAGCAGCCAAACCTCAGCGGGATCTCACCTGTACAATGAGCAGTTCTTC. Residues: CASSQTSAGSHLYNEQFF.

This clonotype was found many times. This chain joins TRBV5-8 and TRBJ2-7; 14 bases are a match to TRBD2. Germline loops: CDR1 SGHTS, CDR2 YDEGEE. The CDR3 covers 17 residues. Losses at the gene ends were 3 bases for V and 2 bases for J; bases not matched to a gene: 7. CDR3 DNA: TGTGCCAGCAGCTACAGGACTAGCGGGAGGAATACCTACGAGCAGTACTTC. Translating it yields CASSYRTSGRNTYEQYF.

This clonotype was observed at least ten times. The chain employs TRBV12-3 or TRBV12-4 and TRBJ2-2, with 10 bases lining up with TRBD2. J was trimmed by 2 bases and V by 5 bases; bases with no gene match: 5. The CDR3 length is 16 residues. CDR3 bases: TGTGCCAGCAGTCTCACTAGCGGGGCAAACACCGGGGAGCTGTTTTTT. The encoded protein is CASSLTSGANTGELFF.

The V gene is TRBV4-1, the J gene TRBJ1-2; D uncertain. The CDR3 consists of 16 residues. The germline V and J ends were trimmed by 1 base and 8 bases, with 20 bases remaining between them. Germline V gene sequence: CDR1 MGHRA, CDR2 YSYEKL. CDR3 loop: CASSQGEVSASLGYTF. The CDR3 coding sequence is TGCGCCAGCAGCCAAGGAGAAGTTTCAGCTTCGCTCGGCTACACCTTC.

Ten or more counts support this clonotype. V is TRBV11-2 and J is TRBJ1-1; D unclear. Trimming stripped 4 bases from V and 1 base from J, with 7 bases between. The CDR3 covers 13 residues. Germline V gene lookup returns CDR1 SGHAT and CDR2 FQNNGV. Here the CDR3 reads CASSYGRNTEAFF. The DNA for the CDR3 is TGTGCCAGCAGCTATGGAAGGAACACTGAAGCTTTCTTT.

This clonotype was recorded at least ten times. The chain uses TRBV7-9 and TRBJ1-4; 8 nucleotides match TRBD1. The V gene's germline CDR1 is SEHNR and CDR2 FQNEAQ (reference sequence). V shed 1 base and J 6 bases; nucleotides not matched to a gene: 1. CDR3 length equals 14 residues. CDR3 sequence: CASSLVQGDEKLFF. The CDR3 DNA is TGTGCCAGCAGCTTAGTACAGGGGGATGAAAAACTGTTTTTT.

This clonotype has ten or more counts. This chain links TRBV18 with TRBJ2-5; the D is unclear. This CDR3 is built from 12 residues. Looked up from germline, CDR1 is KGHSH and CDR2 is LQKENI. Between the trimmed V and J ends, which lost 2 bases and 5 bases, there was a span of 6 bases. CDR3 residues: CASSPSFETQYF. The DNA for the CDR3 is TGTGCCAGCTCACCATCTTTCGAGACCCAGTACTTC.

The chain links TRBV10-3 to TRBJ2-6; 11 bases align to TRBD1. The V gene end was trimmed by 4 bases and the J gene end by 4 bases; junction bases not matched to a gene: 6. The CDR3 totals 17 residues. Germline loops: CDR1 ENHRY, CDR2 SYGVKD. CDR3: CAISGGQGASGANVLTF. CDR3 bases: TGTGCCATCAGTGGAGGACAGGGGGCTTCAGGGGCCAACGTCCTGACTTTC.

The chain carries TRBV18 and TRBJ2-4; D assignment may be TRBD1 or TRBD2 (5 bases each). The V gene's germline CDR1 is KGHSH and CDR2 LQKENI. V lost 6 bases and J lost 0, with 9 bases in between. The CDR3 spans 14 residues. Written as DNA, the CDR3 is TGTGCCAGCTCGGACGGGACAGCCAAAAACATTCAGTACTTC. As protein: CASSDGTAKNIQYF.

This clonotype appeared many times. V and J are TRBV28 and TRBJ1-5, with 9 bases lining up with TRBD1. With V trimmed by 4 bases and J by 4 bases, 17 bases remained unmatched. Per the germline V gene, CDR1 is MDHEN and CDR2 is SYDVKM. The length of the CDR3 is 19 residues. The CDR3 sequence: CASSYPSGTGLRENQPQHF. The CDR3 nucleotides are TGTGCCAGCAGTTACCCGAGTGGGACAGGGCTGCGGGAAAATCAGCCCCAGCATTTT.

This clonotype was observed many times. CDR3 in amino acids: CASSKQGAQPQHF. The CDR3 nucleotides read TGTGCCAGCAGTAAACAGGGTGCTCAGCCCCAGCATTTT. The chain couples TRBV3-1 to TRBJ1-5; D perhaps matches TRBD1 (6 bases). V was clipped by 6 bases and J by 6 bases, with 12 bases between them. The germline CDR1 and CDR2 sequences are LGHDT and YNNKEL (reference sequence). CDR3 size: 13 residues.

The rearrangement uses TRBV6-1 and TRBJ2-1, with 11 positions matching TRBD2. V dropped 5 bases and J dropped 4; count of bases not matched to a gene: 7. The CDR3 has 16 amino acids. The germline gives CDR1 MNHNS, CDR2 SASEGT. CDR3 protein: CASSPPTSGTYNEQFF. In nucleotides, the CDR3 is TGTGCCAGCAGTCCCCCGACTAGCGGGACGTACAATGAGCAGTTCTTC.

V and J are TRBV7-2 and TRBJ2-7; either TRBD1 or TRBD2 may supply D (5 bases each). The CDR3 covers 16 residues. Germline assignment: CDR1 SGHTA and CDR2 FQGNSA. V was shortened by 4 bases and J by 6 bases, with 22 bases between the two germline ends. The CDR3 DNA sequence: TGTGCCAGCAGCTCGGCAGGGAGAGGGGTGTACACCGAGCAGTACTTC. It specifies CASSSAGRGVYTEQYF.

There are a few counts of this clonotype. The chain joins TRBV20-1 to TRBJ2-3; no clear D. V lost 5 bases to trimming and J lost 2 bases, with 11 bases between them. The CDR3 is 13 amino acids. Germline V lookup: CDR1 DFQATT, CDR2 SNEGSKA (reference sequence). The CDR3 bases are TGCAGTGCTCTAATAGCAGCCACAGATACGCAGTATTTT. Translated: CSALIAATDTQYF.

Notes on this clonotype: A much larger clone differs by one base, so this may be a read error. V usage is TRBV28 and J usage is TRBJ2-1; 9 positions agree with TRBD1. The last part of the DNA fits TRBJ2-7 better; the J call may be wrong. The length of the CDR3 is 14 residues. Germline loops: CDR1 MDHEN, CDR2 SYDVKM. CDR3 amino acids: CASRRTGAVDEQYF. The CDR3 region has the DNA TGTGCCAGCAGGCGGACAGGGGCGGTTGATGAGCAGTACTTC.

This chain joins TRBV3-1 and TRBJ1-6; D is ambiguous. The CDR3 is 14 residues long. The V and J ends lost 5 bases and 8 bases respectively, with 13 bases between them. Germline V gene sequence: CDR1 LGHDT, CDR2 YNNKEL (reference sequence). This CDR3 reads CASSYSGVYSPLHF. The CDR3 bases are TGTGCCAGCAGCTACAGTGGTGTCTATTCACCCCTCCACTTT.

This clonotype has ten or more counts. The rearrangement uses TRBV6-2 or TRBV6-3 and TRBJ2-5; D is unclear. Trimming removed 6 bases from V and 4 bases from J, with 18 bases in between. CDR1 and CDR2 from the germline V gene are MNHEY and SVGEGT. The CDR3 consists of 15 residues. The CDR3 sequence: CASSAMLGIGETQYF. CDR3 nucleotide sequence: TGTGCCAGCAGCGCAATGTTAGGGATCGGAGAGACCCAGTACTTC.

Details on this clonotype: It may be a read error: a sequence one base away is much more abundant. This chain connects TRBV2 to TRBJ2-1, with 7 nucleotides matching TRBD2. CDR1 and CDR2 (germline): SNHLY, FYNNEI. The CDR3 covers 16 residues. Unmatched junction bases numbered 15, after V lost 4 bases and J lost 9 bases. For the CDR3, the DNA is TGTGCCAGCAGTGTATCGAGTCAGAGGATAGCGGGTGAGCAGTTCTTC. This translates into CASSVSSQRIAGEQFF.

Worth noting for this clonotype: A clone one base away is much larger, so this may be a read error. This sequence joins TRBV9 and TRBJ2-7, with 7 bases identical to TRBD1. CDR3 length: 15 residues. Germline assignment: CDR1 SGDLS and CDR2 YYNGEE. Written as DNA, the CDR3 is TGTGGCAGCAGCGTAGGGCGACAGGGACACTACGAGCAGTACTTC. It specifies CGSSVGRQGHYEQYF.

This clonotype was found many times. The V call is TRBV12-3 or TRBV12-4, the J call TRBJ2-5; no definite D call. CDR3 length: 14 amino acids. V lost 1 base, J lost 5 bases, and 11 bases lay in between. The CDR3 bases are TGTGCCAGCAGTTTAGACAGCCGAAGGGAGACCCAGTACTTC. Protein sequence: CASSLDSRRETQYF.

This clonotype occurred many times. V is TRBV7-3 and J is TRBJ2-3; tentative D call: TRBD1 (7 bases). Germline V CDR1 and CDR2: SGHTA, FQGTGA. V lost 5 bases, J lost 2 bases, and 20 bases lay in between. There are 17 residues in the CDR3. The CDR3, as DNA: TGTGCCAGCAGCAGCCACAGGGGAGGTCTAGACACAGATACGCAGTATTTT. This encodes CASSSHRGGLDTDTQYF.

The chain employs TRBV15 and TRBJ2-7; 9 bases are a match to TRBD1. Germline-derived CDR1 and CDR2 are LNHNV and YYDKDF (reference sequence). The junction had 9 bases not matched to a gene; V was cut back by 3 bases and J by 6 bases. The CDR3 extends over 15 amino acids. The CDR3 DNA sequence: TGTGCCACCAGCAGGACAGGGGGGTTCACGGGCGAGCAGTACTTC. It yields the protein CATSRTGGFTGEQYF.

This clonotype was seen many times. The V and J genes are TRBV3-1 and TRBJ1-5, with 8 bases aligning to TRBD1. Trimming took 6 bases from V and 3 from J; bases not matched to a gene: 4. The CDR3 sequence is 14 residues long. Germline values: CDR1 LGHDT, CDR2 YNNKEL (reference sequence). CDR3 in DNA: TGTGCCAGCAGTCACAGGGGGTCCAATCAGCCCCAGCATTTT. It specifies CASSHRGSNQPQHF. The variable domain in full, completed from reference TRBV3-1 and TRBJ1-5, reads DTAVSQTPKYLVTQMGNDKSIKCEQNLGHDTMYWYKQDSKKFLKIMFSYNNKELIINETVPNRFSPKSPDKAHLNLHINSLELGDSAVYFCASSHRGSNQPQHFGDGTRLSIL.

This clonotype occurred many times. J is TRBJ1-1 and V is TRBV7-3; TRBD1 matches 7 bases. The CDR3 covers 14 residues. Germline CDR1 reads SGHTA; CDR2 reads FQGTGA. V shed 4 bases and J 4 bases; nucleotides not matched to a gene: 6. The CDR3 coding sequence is TGTGCCAGCAGCTCCCAACAGGGGAGCACTGAAGCTTTCTTT. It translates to CASSSQQGSTEAFF.

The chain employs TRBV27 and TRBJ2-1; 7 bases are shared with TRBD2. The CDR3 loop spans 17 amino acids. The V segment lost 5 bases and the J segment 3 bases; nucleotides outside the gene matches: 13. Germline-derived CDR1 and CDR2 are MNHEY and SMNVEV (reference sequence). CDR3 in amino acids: CASSPNLGGSYYNEQFF. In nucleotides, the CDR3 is TGTGCCAGCAGTCCCAACCTCGGGGGGAGTTACTACAATGAGCAGTTCTTC.